This entry features one T cell receptor beta chain sequence. Its target is not known. The sample belongs to a study of cytomegalovirus exposure and HLA in healthy donors. The CDR3 contains 12 residues. Trimming cost V 7 bases and J 2 bases, with 11 bases left between them. CDR1 is GTSNPN and CDR2 is SVGIG in the germline V gene (reference sequence). The PCR ran on 60 Vbeta and 13 Jbeta primers. Clones were read by immunoSEQ multiplex PCR, and TCRdb kept only the in-frame ones, dropping some. The data show 110,000 to 150,000 clones, with roughly 73% seen just once and 14% held by the top ten. Study outcomes and limitations: Serostatus for CMV was the only available immune exposure information. V- and J-gene trimming in TCR beta was tied to a missense DCLRE1C variant by an analysis performed later. According to an earlier analysis, most TCR beta V segments yielded productive rearrangements about 87% or about 30% of the time. By a later analysis, the bulk of CMV-associated TCR beta chains appeared HLA-restricted.

What was sequenced was PBMCs. The sequence came from a human donor in good health. This chain links TRBV30 with TRBJ2-5, with a possible D match to TRBD1 (6 bases). The DNA of the CDR3 is TGTGCCTCCCGACAGGAACAAGAGACCCAGTACTTC. This encodes CASRQEQETQYF. Together with reference TRBV30 and TRBJ2-5, the CDR3 gives the full variable domain: SQTIHQWPATLVQPVGSPLSLECTVEGTSNPNLYWYRQAAGRGLQLLFYSVGIGQISSEVPQNLSASRPQDRQFILSSKKLLLSDSGFYLCASRQEQETQYFGPGTRLLVL.